These 8 T cell receptor beta chains share one sample of origin, sequenced in a study of CD4+ T cells in melanoma. Sequenced by immunoSEQ multiplex PCR; TCRdb stores in-frame clones only, minus some. Of 3,500 to 4,500 clones listed, around 70% are singletons. Sequenced: cells from a culture (not recorded whether cultured in vitro). The receptors were gathered from a human donor with melanoma.

The chain has TRBV5-1 and TRBJ2-7, with 12 bases aligning to TRBD1. CDR3 size: 14 residues. Looked up from germline, CDR1 is SGHRS and CDR2 is YFSETQ. After removal of 4 bases from V and 6 bases from J, the junction contained 5 bases not matched to a gene. The CDR3 DNA sequence: TGCGCCAGCAGCGTGGGACAGGGGGCAGGCGAGCAGTACTTC. Protein: CASSVGQGAGEQYF.

The chain is built from TRBV5-6 and TRBJ1-2, with 8 bases lining up with TRBD1. Germline assignment: CDR1 SGHDT and CDR2 YYEEEE. This CDR3 comprises 15 residues. With V trimmed by 3 bases and J by 2 bases, 6 bases remained unmatched. The DNA of the CDR3 is TGTGCCAGCAGCTCAGATCGGACAGGGAACTATGGCTACACCTTC. Translation: CASSSDRTGNYGYTF.

This chain links TRBV27 with TRBJ1-1; D might be TRBD1 (5 bases). The V end lost 8 bases, the J end lost 1 base, and 8 bases lay between the germline ends. The CDR3 loop spans 12 amino acids. CDR1 MNHEY and CDR2 SMNVEV come from the germline V gene (reference sequence). As DNA, the CDR3 is TGTGCCAGCCGCAGGGCGAACACTGAAGCTTTCTTT. Residues: CASRRANTEAFF.

V usage is TRBV7-2 and J usage is TRBJ2-7; TRBD1 matches at 8 bases. This CDR3 has 14 residues. V shed 5 bases, J shed 0 bases, and the junction held 3 bases outside the gene matches. CDR1 is SGHTA, CDR2 FQGNSA, per germline. CDR3 loop: CASSRDRSSYEQYF. The CDR3 DNA is TGTGCCAGCAGCCGGGACAGGAGCTCCTACGAGCAGTACTTC.

The DNA for the CDR3 is TGTGCCAGCAGCTTAGGACAGGGGGCGAAAGAGCAGTACTTC. Amino acid sequence: CASSLGQGAKEQYF. The chain recombines TRBV11-2 with TRBJ2-7, with 10 bases that match TRBD1. In germline, CDR1 is SGHAT, CDR2 FQNNGV. The CDR3 runs 14 residues. The V and J ends lost 1 base and 7 bases, in that order; junction bases with no gene match: 4.

The rearrangement joins TRBV7-2 to TRBJ1-2, with D possibly being TRBD1 (5 bases). The CDR3 is 14 amino acids. Trimming removed 4 bases at V and 8 bases at J, with 17 bases between. Germline V gives CDR1 SGHTA, CDR2 FQGNSA. CDR3 in DNA: TGTGCCAGCAGCTCAGGGATGGATTTGGGGGGCTACACCTTC. It is translated as CASSSGMDLGGYTF.

J is TRBJ2-7 and V is TRBV30; possibly TRBD1 for D (5 bases). Germline V CDR1 and CDR2: GTSNPN, SVGIG (reference sequence). The CDR3 totals 15 residues. Trimming shortened V by 0 bases and J by 3 bases, and 15 bases separated the two germline ends. CDR3: CAWSVGFGAGYEQYF. CDR3 nucleotide sequence: TGTGCCTGGAGTGTGGGTTTTGGGGCAGGCTACGAGCAGTACTTC.

This clone is labeled medium-sized. The genes are TRBV18 and TRBJ1-5; D is possibly TRBD1 (5 bases). The germline V and J ends were trimmed by 8 bases and 0 bases, with 11 bases remaining between them. This CDR3 is built from 14 residues. In germline, CDR1 is KGHSH, CDR2 LQKENI. The CDR3 DNA reads TGTGCCAGCCGCCCCGGGGGTAGCAATCAGCCCCAGCATTTT. It codes for CASRPGGSNQPQHF.